The 16 T cell receptor beta chains presented below share a single source sample, sequenced in a study of shared clonotypes between healthy human individuals. Sequencing used immunoSEQ multiplex PCR; TCRdb keeps in-frame clones, though not all of them. The sample lists approximately 92,000 clones, 60% to 70% seen once, with roughly 52% in the top ten. The sequencing input was memory CD8+ T cells sorted from blood. Subset specified: CD45RO+ cells pooled with CCR7-negative TemRA cells. The receptors here all came from a man in his thirties or forties in good health.

The rearrangement joins TRBV18 to TRBJ2-7; D uncertain. Looked up from germline, CDR1 is KGHSH and CDR2 is LQKENI. The CDR3 loop spans 12 amino acids. V shed 3 bases and J shed 3 bases, with 6 bases lying between them. The CDR3 region is CASSPEGYEQYF. CDR3 DNA sequence: TGTGCCAGCTCACCGGAAGGCTACGAGCAGTACTTC.

This clone has a count of ten or more. This chain links TRBV5-5 with TRBJ2-4, with a weak D call TRBD2 (6 bases). The V end lost 4 bases, the J end lost 2 bases, and 16 bases lay between the germline ends. The length of the CDR3 is 16 residues. The germline V gene has CDR1 SGHKS and CDR2 YYEKEE (reference sequence). CDR3 coding DNA: TGTGCCAGCAGCCTTCCGGGACTGGAATCCAAAAACATTCAGTACTTC. As protein: CASSLPGLESKNIQYF.

The V and J genes are TRBV5-4 and TRBJ1-1; no firm D call. V was pared by 0 bases and J by 1 base, with 10 bases between. This CDR3 is built from 15 residues. Germline V gives CDR1 SGHNT, CDR2 YYREEE (reference sequence). The chain's CDR3 is CASSLEGKRNTEAFF. In DNA, the CDR3 is TGTGCCAGCAGCTTGGAAGGAAAACGGAACACTGAAGCTTTCTTT.

This clone was seen a few times. V usage is TRBV9 and J usage is TRBJ2-1, with a weak D call TRBD2 (6 bases). Germline-derived CDR1 and CDR2 are SGDLS and YYNGEE. The V and J ends lost 0 bases and 10 bases respectively, with 14 bases between them. The CDR3 contains 14 residues. The CDR3 DNA follows: TGTGCCAGCAGCGTAGACGGCGGGACCGGGGAGCAGTTCTTC. Translation: CASSVDGGTGEQFF.

The rearrangement joins TRBV9 to TRBJ2-5; 8 nucleotides match TRBD2. This CDR3 has 12 amino acids. J lost 9 bases, V lost 3 bases, and 4 bases had no gene match. Germline V gives CDR1 SGDLS, CDR2 YYNGEE. CDR3 nucleotide sequence: TGTGCCAGCAGCGATAGCGGGATGGCCCAGTACTTC. Its translation: CASSDSGMAQYF.

The chain carries TRBV11-2 and TRBJ2-5, with 7 bases identical to TRBD1. There are 14 residues in the CDR3. Trimming removed 0 bases from V and 6 bases from J; junction bases left unmatched: 4. Germline CDR1 and CDR2: SGHAT and FQNNGV. The CDR3: CASSLEGGIQTQYF. CDR3 bases: TGTGCCAGCAGCTTAGAAGGGGGCATTCAGACCCAGTACTTC.

The V call is TRBV28, the J call TRBJ2-1; possibly TRBD1 for D (6 bases). The CDR3 runs 16 residues. Trimming stripped 4 bases from V and 5 bases from J, with 18 bases between. Germline values: CDR1 MDHEN, CDR2 SYDVKM. The CDR3 DNA sequence: TGTGCCAGCAGTTCCCCAACAGGGAGCCGTAACAATGAGCAGTTCTTC. As protein: CASSSPTGSRNNEQFF.

V is TRBV18 and J is TRBJ2-7; TRBD2 is a possible D gene (6 bases). The V end lost 6 bases, the J end lost 0 bases, and 12 bases lay between the germline ends. Germline V gene lookup returns CDR1 KGHSH and CDR2 LQKENI. The CDR3 is 14 amino acids. CDR3 in amino acids: CASSPGLLSYEQYF. The CDR3 nucleotides read TGTGCCAGCTCTCCGGGACTGCTCTCCTACGAGCAGTACTTC. Together with reference TRBV18 and TRBJ2-7, the CDR3 gives the full variable domain: NAGVMQNPRHLVRRRGQEARLRCSPMKGHSHVYWYRQLPEEGLKFMVYLQKENIIDESGMPKERFSAEFPKEGPSILRIQQVVRGDSAAYFCASSPGLLSYEQYFGPGTRLTVT.

V and J are TRBV19 and TRBJ2-1; 9 bases match TRBD2. J was trimmed by 3 bases and V by 4 bases; bases with no gene match: 10. This CDR3 has 17 residues. From germline, CDR1 is LNHDA and CDR2 SQIVND (reference sequence). This chain's CDR3 is CASSKPRTSENYNEQFF. The CDR3 DNA reads TGTGCCAGTAGTAAACCAAGGACTAGCGAGAACTACAATGAGCAGTTCTTC.

CDR3 nucleotides: TGTGCCAGCAGCTTCCACGGACTAGGTGGCGTTGAGCAGTTCTTC. Encoded protein: CASSFHGLGGVEQFF. The chain employs TRBV5-6 and TRBJ2-1, with 7 positions matching TRBD2. Trimming took 2 bases from V and 9 from J; bases not matched to a gene: 11. This CDR3 is 15 amino acids long. Germline V gives CDR1 SGHDT, CDR2 YYEEEE. Complete variable domain (other parts from reference TRBV5-6 and TRBJ2-1): DAGVTQSPTHLIKTRGQQVTLRCSPKSGHDTVSWYQQALGQGPQFIFQYYEEEERQRGNFPDRFSGHQFPNYSSELNVNALLLGDSALYLCASSFHGLGGVEQFFGPGTRLTVL.

The chain employs TRBV5-4 and TRBJ2-5; D ambiguous. Looked up from germline, CDR1 is SGHNT and CDR2 is YYREEE (reference sequence). V dropped 2 bases and J dropped 3 bases, with 8 bases sitting between them. There are 13 residues in the CDR3. The CDR3 protein is CASSLLDEETQYF. The CDR3 region has the DNA TGTGCCAGCAGCTTACTCGACGAAGAGACCCAGTACTTC.

The chain recombines TRBV6-1 with TRBJ2-1; 8 nucleotides align to TRBD2. CDR3 length: 17 amino acids. From germline, CDR1 is MNHNS and CDR2 SASEGT. Trimming cost V 1 base and J 2 bases; bases outside gene matches: 7. In nucleotides, the CDR3 is TGTGCCAGCAGTGAAGAAGTCCGGGGGGGGCCCTACAATGAGCAGTTCTTC. Its translation is CASSEEVRGGPYNEQFF.

In regard to this clone: Other DNA sequences in the same sample also yield this CDR3. The gene calls are TRBV29-1 and TRBJ1-1; D is undetermined. V dropped 6 bases and J dropped 1 base, with 9 bases sitting between them. The CDR3 contains 12 residues. The germline gives CDR1 SQVTM, CDR2 ANQGSEA. The CDR3 coding sequence is TGCAGCGTCTTACCAGGGAACACTGAAGCTTTCTTT. It specifies CSVLPGNTEAFF.

There are a few counts of this clone. This chain joins TRBV14 and TRBJ2-1, with D possibly being TRBD2 (5 bases). V shed 2 bases and J shed 7 bases, with 12 bases lying between them. The CDR3 runs to 14 residues. Germline CDR1 SGHDN, CDR2 FVKESK. The CDR3 region is CASSQFGGSNEQFF. Here the CDR3 DNA reads TGTGCCAGCAGCCAATTCGGAGGATCAAATGAGCAGTTCTTC.

In regard to this clone: A junction end diverges from the germline sequence, so it may reflect a read error. CDR3 amino acids: CSAKDTLMGNF. The CDR3 DNA sequence: TGCAGTGCAAAGGACACCTTAATGGGGAACTTC. The rearrangement uses TRBV20-1 and TRBJ2-5, with D possibly matching TRBD1 (5 bases). CDR1 and CDR2 from the germline V gene are DFQATT and SNEGSKA (reference sequence). This CDR3 contains 11 residues.

This clone was picked up one time. At the DNA level, this CDR3 is encoded by other sequences in the same sample as well. This chain connects TRBV25-1 to TRBJ2-3; unclear D gene. Between the trimmed V and J ends, which lost 4 bases and 6 bases, there was a span of 2 bases. In germline, CDR1 is MGHDK, CDR2 SYGVNS. The CDR3 has 10 residues. CDR3 sequence (DNA): TGTGCCAGCAGTGCGGATACGCAGTATTTT. Translation gives CASSADTQYF.